This entry describes one T cell receptor (beta chain). Which antigen it targets is not known. Per-base qualities were not stored, and no clone one base away is much larger. In light of the paper, this sample's time point label describes: baseline before first vaccination. Samples from vaccinated people were obtained from the UK trials COV001 and COV002, which included a single-blind randomized controlled phase 2/3 trial of AZD1222 (ChAdOx1 nCoV-19) in healthy adults. For TCRbeta chain sequencing, PBMC samples from trial participants were taken at day 0 and at day 28 after the second dose. A distance of 9 bases separates the germline ends of V and J, which lose 1 base and 0 bases respectively. From the germline V gene (reference sequence), CDR1 is LNHDA and CDR2 is SQIVND. From the cysteine up to the phenylalanine, the CDR3 has a length of 15 residues. Only the CDR3 portion is preserved as DNA: 45 bases, with reading frame beginning at the first base.

The sample originates from a study of T cell responses to AZD1222 COVID-19 vaccine (dated by TCRdb to about 2021). Regarding the study in general: AZD1222 recipients with second doses at about 4 weeks or about 12 weeks were pooled, because spike-specific TCR depth and breadth did not differ between schedules. TCR sequencing was performed for about 240 trial participants, of whom around 200 were given two doses of AZD1222 and approximately 26 were given two doses of MenACWY control vaccine. Trial participants were enrolled by age into subgroups of 18-55, 56-69 and 70-plus years, and around 150, 28 and 57 TCR-sequenced participants, respectively, were included in these subgroups. Points the paper makes about the study in general: In the small 56-69-year group, the increase in depth fell short of significance, most likely because of low power. Nearly half of unique spike-specific TCRs reportedly recognized epitopes outside regions mutated in the B.1.351 and B.1.1.7 variants. Because no samples from the day 14 peak response were available, repertoires could be characterized only after the peak T cell response. The whole spike protein was spanned by vaccine-associated CD4 TCRs, and dominant responses were seen in regions 160-218 and 743-854. After two AZD1222 doses, spike-specific TCR breadth and depth were significantly higher than at day 0 and than in MenACWY recipients. Conclusions about previously exposed vaccinees were limited because only 5 or 6 AZD1222 recipients were SARS-CoV-2 seropositive at baseline. Most participants were white British and females outnumbered males, and the authors suggested that clonal diversity may have been underestimated.

The CDR3 regions of human TCRbeta chains were subjected to immunosequencing. Regarding the original processing steps: Repertoire TCRs were matched against a reference library of SARS-CoV-2-specific TCRs generated with the MIRA antigen-specificity platform. Breadth was defined as the fraction of unique TCRs that were SARS-CoV-2-associated. Depth was defined as the fraction of total T cells that were SARS-CoV-2-associated. Each spike-specific TCR was assigned to its reactive spike region and to a CD4 or CD8 class using the MIRA data. Log10-transformed breadth and depth values were compared by one-way ANOVA with Sidak's multiple comparisons tests. TCRdb stores this immuneACCESS table with in-frame sequences only. Part of the clones is absent; in the studies checked, under half of the shortfall reflects unresolved V genes, and no reason is known for the rest. Clone size and V and J calls were adopted from that table, with D and trimming inferred from the DNA. The sample table contains 95,000 to 150,000 clones; only one count was recorded for less than 90% of them. Around 9.4% of the sample comes from the top ten.

Recombination connected TRBV19 to TRBJ1-1, with the D gene too uncertain to name. This receptor was identified in an adult in good health. The sample here was peripheral blood, taken on day 0 of AZD1222 vaccination. The CDR3 protein sequence reads: CASSIVEQMNTEAFF. The DNA sequence is TGTGCCAGTAGTATAGTCGAACAGATGAACACTGAAGCTTTCTTT.